This TCR beta chain was obtained from a study of blood T cell repertoires in COVID-19. Study-level information: T cells, B-cell-depleted T cells, or PBMCs supplied cDNA or gDNA.

This clone is a singleton in its sample. Profiled with immunoSEQ multiplex PCR; TCRdb holds only in-frame clones, not every one. The sample has roughly 160,000 clones, 85% seen once. The germline V gene encodes CDR1 MDHEN and CDR2 SYDVKM. V gave up 11 bases and J gave up 0 bases; unmatched junction bases: 6. This CDR3 is built from 13 residues. The chain recombines TRBV28 with TRBJ1-1; 7 bases align to TRBD1. The sequenced material came from peripheral blood. The sequence was obtained from a woman of 80 years or more with COVID-19, enrolled during active disease. CDR3 loop: CAGQGGMNTEAFF. CDR3 in DNA: TGTGCCGGTCAGGGGGGCATGAACACTGAAGCTTTCTTT.